These 24 T cell receptor beta chains were sequenced from one sample in a study of response to subunit inactivated influenza vaccine. TCRdb re-derived calls from the RT-PCR reads in MiXCR, one entry per CDR3 protein. The sample has a few hundred thousand distinct CDR3 sequences, roughly 22% seen once. The sample in question was PBMCs from blood, obtained about 20 months after vaccination. The receptors come from a man between 45 and 75 years old who received an inactivated influenza vaccine.

There are a few counts of this clonotype. The chain uses TRBV28 and TRBJ2-3; TRBD1 or TRBD2 may be the D gene (5 bases each). Germline CDR1 is MDHEN and CDR2 is SYDVKM. Trimming stripped 2 bases from V and 0 bases from J, with 12 bases between. The CDR3 is 16 amino acids. DNA of the CDR3: TGTGCCAGCAGTTTAGCCGGGACGTCTAGCACAGATACGCAGTATTTT. Its protein is CASSLAGTSSTDTQYF.

This clonotype was recorded a few times. The chain has TRBV5-5 and TRBJ2-1; TRBD1 aligns across 8 bases. Germline loops: CDR1 SGHKS, CDR2 YYEKEE (reference sequence). The CDR3 length is 16 residues. V was pared by 4 bases and J by 4 bases, with 10 bases of the junction left unmatched. The CDR3 bases are TGTGCCAGCAGCGACGAATCGGGACAGGATTACAATGAGCAGTTCTTC. Its protein product is CASSDESGQDYNEQFF.

The V call is TRBV7-9, the J call TRBJ2-1; D uncertain. The CDR3 covers 14 residues. The V gene lost 5 bases and the J gene lost 4 bases, with 12 bases spanning the gap. Germline loops: CDR1 SEHNR, CDR2 FQNEAQ (reference sequence). The CDR3 loop is CASSLYGRYNEQFF. The DNA for the CDR3 is TGTGCCAGCAGCCTCTACGGGCGTTACAATGAGCAGTTCTTC.

This clonotype was observed a handful of times. The V call is TRBV20-1, the J call TRBJ2-7, with TRBD1 identical over 9 bases. From germline, CDR1 is DFQATT and CDR2 SNEGSKA (reference sequence). The CDR3 contains 15 residues. V trimming: 3 bases; J trimming: 2 bases; junction bases outside the gene matches: 8. CDR3 sequence: CSASDRDRVPYEQYF. CDR3 DNA sequence: TGCAGTGCTAGTGACCGGGACAGGGTACCCTACGAGCAGTACTTC.

The rearrangement joins TRBV27 to TRBJ1-5, with D perhaps TRBD1 (5 bases). The ends were cut back, 5 bases at V and 5 bases at J, with 10 bases in the middle. The germline V gene encodes CDR1 MNHEY and CDR2 SMNVEV (reference sequence). CDR3 size: 13 residues. The CDR3 coding sequence is TGTGCCAGCAGTCCTGAGGGGTATCAGCCCCAGCATTTT. Protein sequence: CASSPEGYQPQHF.

CDR3 loop: CASSWLAGEPYEQYF. CDR3 coding DNA: TGTGCCAGCAGTTGGCTAGCGGGAGAACCTTACGAGCAGTACTTC. V gene TRBV28 combines with J gene TRBJ2-7; the match to TRBD2 covers 10 bases. CDR3 length: 15 residues. Germline values: CDR1 MDHEN, CDR2 SYDVKM. V lost 4 bases and J lost 4; bases outside the gene matches: 7.

This chain links TRBV20-1 with TRBJ2-4; D ambiguous. Germline V lookup: CDR1 DFQATT, CDR2 SNEGSKA (reference sequence). Trimming removed 3 bases at V and 2 bases at J, with 5 bases between. CDR3 length: 12 amino acids. The CDR3 protein is CSASRSKNIQYF. The CDR3 DNA follows: TGCAGTGCTAGTAGGTCCAAAAACATTCAGTACTTC.

This clonotype appeared a few times. The rearrangement uses TRBV20-1 and TRBJ2-1, with a weak D call TRBD2 (6 bases). Germline loops: CDR1 DFQATT, CDR2 SNEGSKA (reference sequence). The CDR3 spans 12 residues. V dropped 3 bases and J dropped 8 bases, with 11 bases sitting between them. This CDR3 reads CSASGGSDEQFF. The DNA for the CDR3 is TGCAGTGCTAGTGGAGGGAGCGATGAGCAGTTCTTC.

The chain carries TRBV10-3 and TRBJ2-2; D unclear. Germline V gene sequence: CDR1 ENHRY, CDR2 SYGVKD. This CDR3 has 13 residues. V shed 5 bases and J shed 2 bases, with 6 bases lying between them. The chain's CDR3 is CAISPDNTGELFF. The CDR3 region has the DNA TGTGCCATCAGTCCGGATAACACCGGGGAGCTGTTTTTT.

This clonotype was seen a few times. This chain joins TRBV6-2 or TRBV6-3 and TRBJ2-3; D remains ambiguous. CDR3 size: 15 residues. Germline lookup yields CDR1 MNHEY and CDR2 SVGEGT. Trimming took 6 bases from V and 4 from J, leaving 17 bases between them. The CDR3 sequence is CASSRPVPLPDTQYF. The CDR3 coding sequence is TGTGCCAGCAGCCGCCCGGTACCCTTGCCAGATACGCAGTATTTT.

This clonotype has only a few counts. V usage is TRBV5-1 and J usage is TRBJ2-4; possible D gene TRBD2, 6 bases. The CDR3 runs 13 residues. The V end was cut by 0 bases, the J end by 8 bases, with 9 bases between. Germline V CDR1 and CDR2: SGHRS, YFSETQ. CDR3 amino acids: CASSLGGEDIQYF. CDR3 coding DNA: TGCGCCAGCAGCTTGGGAGGGGAGGACATTCAGTACTTC. The whole variable domain, remainder taken from reference TRBV5-1 and TRBJ2-4, is KAGVTQTPRYLIKTRGQQVTLSCSPISGHRSVSWYQQTPGQGLQFLFEYFSETQRNKGNFPGRFSGRQFSNSRSEMNVSTLELGDSALYLCASSLGGEDIQYFGAGTRLSVL.

There are a few counts of this clonotype. This chain joins TRBV20-1 and TRBJ1-1; no firm D call. Trimming shortened V by 5 bases and J by 6 bases, and 10 bases separated the two germline ends. Germline lookup yields CDR1 DFQATT and CDR2 SNEGSKA (reference sequence). This CDR3 spans 11 amino acids. The CDR3 spells CSAYDSPEAFF. CDR3 DNA sequence: TGCAGTGCTTATGACTCCCCTGAAGCTTTCTTT.

The gene calls are TRBV11-2 and TRBJ2-1; D is possibly TRBD1 (6 bases). The ends were cut back, 3 bases at V and 0 bases at J, with 18 bases in the middle. Per the germline V gene, CDR1 is SGHAT and CDR2 is FQNNGV. CDR3 length: 18 residues. The CDR3 coding sequence is TGTGCCAGCAGCTTGATTGAGACAGGTCCCAGCTCCTACAATGAGCAGTTCTTC. It codes for CASSLIETGPSSYNEQFF.

Many counts were recorded for this clonotype. This rearrangement joins TRBV7-2 to TRBJ1-2; D gene uncertain. CDR1 SGHTA and CDR2 FQGNSA come from the germline V gene. This CDR3 has 14 amino acids. Trimming pared 3 bases from V and 2 bases from J, leaving 10 bases between. The chain's CDR3 is CASSLGSLNYGYTF. DNA for the CDR3: TGTGCCAGCAGCTTGGGCAGCCTGAACTATGGCTACACCTTC.

Only a few counts were recorded for this clonotype. The chain has TRBV6-1 and TRBJ2-4; D is unresolved. Germline V gene sequence: CDR1 MNHNS, CDR2 SASEGT. The germline V and J ends were trimmed by 8 bases and 0 bases, with 11 bases remaining between them. The CDR3 has 14 amino acids. The CDR3 loop reads CASLGRRAKNIQYF. The CDR3, as DNA: TGTGCCAGCCTGGGTAGGCGAGCCAAAAACATTCAGTACTTC.

This clonotype was seen only a few times. The rearrangement uses TRBV5-1 and TRBJ1-2; weak D call: TRBD1 (5 bases). V lost 0 bases, J lost 6 bases, and 12 bases lay in between. The CDR3 runs 14 residues. The germline gives CDR1 SGHRS, CDR2 YFSETQ. CDR3 residues: CASSLAAGRHGYTF. Written as DNA, the CDR3 is TGCGCCAGCAGCTTGGCCGCAGGGCGGCATGGCTACACCTTC.

CDR3 sequence (DNA): TGTGCCAGCAGCTTATCCAGTCTGGGCACCGGGGAGCTGTTTTTT. Its translation: CASSLSSLGTGELFF. The chain uses TRBV11-1 and TRBJ2-2, with D unclear. V lost 2 bases, J lost 4 bases, and 11 bases lay in between. This CDR3 comprises 15 residues. Germline V gives CDR1 SGHAT, CDR2 FQDESV (reference sequence).

The chain combines TRBV29-1 with TRBJ1-1; D gene unclear. The CDR3 runs to 12 residues. The V end was cut by 4 bases, the J end by 6 bases, with 12 bases between. The germline V gene encodes CDR1 SQVTM and CDR2 ANQGSEA. The CDR3 region has the DNA TGCAGCGTTGTCCGGCAGGCTTCTGAAGCTTTCTTT. This gives the protein CSVVRQASEAFF.

This clonotype was seen repeatedly, ten times or more. This rearrangement joins TRBV4-1 to TRBJ1-6, with a possible D match to TRBD1 (5 bases). The germline CDR1 and CDR2 sequences are MGHRA and YSYEKL. The CDR3 extends over 15 amino acids. With 3 bases removed from V and 7 bases from J, the gap between germline ends came to 13 bases. CDR3 region: CASSQAGSLNSPLHF. The DNA for the CDR3 is TGCGCCAGCAGCCAGGCAGGGTCGCTGAATTCACCCCTCCACTTT.

The chain employs TRBV28 and TRBJ1-1, with unresolved D. Germline V gene lookup returns CDR1 MDHEN and CDR2 SYDVKM. V lost 4 bases and J 0 bases, leaving 9 bases between the germline ends. The CDR3 is 14 amino acids. The DNA of the CDR3 is TGTGCCAGCAGTTCCCCCCCAGTGAACACTGAAGCTTTCTTT. As protein: CASSSPPVNTEAFF.

The V and J genes are TRBV6-2 or TRBV6-3 and TRBJ1-5; D unclear. The germline V gene has CDR1 MNHEY and CDR2 SVGEGT. The V end lost 2 bases, the J end lost 5 bases, and 13 bases lay between the germline ends. The CDR3 length is 15 residues. CDR3 sequence reads: CASSYGPGLYQPQHF. In nucleotides, the CDR3 is TGTGCCAGCAGTTACGGTCCGGGGTTGTATCAGCCCCAGCATTTT.

This clonotype was seen a few times. This rearrangement joins TRBV30 to TRBJ1-2, with a tentative D call TRBD1 (6 bases). Per germline, CDR1 GTSNPN and CDR2 SVGIG (reference sequence). Trimming removed 8 bases at V and 2 bases at J, with 15 bases between. The CDR3 consists of 13 residues. For the CDR3, the DNA is TGTGCCATAACTACGGGACACAACTATGGCTACACCTTC. Translating gives CAITTGHNYGYTF.

V and J are TRBV7-2 and TRBJ2-7; 9 bases fit TRBD2. CDR3 length: 15 amino acids. With 1 base clipped from V and 3 bases from J, the junction kept 4 bases outside the gene matches. CDR1 and CDR2 from the germline V gene are SGHTA and FQGNSA. The CDR3 bases are TGTGCCAGCAGCTTAGTAAGCGGGGGGCTCTACGAGCAGTACTTC. Encoded protein: CASSLVSGGLYEQYF. Using reference TRBV7-2 and TRBJ2-7 for the parts outside the CDR3, the full variable domain is GAGVSQSPSNKVTEKGKDVELRCDPISGHTALYWYRQSLGQGLEFLIYFQGNSAPDKSGLPSDRFSAERTGGSVSTLTIQRTQQEDSAVYLCASSLVSGGLYEQYFGPGTRLTVT.

For this clonotype: This could be a read error, since a much larger clone is one nucleotide away. This chain uses TRBV5-1 with TRBJ1-1, with TRBD1 matching over 7 bases. V was clipped by 4 bases and J by 1 base; unmatched bases: 7. The CDR3 runs 15 residues. The germline V gene encodes CDR1 SGHRS and CDR2 YFSETQ. The CDR3 DNA sequence: TGCGCCAGCAGCACCATACAGGGGCAGAACACTGAAGCTTTCTTT. Translation gives CASSTIQGQNTEAFF.